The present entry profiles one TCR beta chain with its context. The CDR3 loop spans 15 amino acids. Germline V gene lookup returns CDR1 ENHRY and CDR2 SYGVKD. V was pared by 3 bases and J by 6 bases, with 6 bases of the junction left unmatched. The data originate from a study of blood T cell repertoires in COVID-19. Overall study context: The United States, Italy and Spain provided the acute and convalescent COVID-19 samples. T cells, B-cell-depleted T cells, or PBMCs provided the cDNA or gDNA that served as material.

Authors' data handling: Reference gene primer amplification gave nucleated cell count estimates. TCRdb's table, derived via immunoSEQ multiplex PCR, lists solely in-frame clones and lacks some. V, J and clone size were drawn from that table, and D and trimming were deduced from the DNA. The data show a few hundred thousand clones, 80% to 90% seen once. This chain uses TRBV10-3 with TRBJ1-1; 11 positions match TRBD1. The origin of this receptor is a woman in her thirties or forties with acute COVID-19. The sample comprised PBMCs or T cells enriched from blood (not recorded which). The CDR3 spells CAISDSGTGGAEAFF. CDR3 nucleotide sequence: TGTGCCATCAGTGACTCCGGGACAGGGGGGGCTGAAGCTTTCTTT.